What follows are 22 T cell receptor beta chains derived from one specimen sequenced in a study of cytomegalovirus exposure and HLA in healthy donors. PCR involved 60 Vbeta and 13 Jbeta primers. Generated by immunoSEQ multiplex PCR, the TCRdb table keeps only in-frame clones and is missing some. Counted here are 30,000 to 45,000 clones, around 53% occurring once; the ten biggest clones make up more than 5%. The sequenced sample was PBMCs. The receptors were sampled from a woman between 35 and 50 years old in good health and CMV-seropositive.

This sequence joins TRBV6-5 and TRBJ2-7; D perhaps matches TRBD1 (6 bases). The CDR3 consists of 14 residues. CDR1 is MNHEY and CDR2 is SVGAGI in the germline V gene. Trimming took off 3 bases at V and 3 bases at J, with 12 bases between the two ends. CDR3 sequence: CASSYEGVYYEQYF. The CDR3 bases are TGTGCCAGCAGTTATGAGGGGGTATACTACGAGCAGTACTTC.

The CDR3 sequence is CASSDGQGRTYEQYF. The CDR3 DNA sequence: TGTGCCAGCAGTGACGGACAGGGTCGCACCTACGAGCAGTACTTC. V and J are TRBV6-4 and TRBJ2-7; 8 nucleotides align to TRBD1. In germline, CDR1 is MRHNA, CDR2 SNTAGT. The CDR3 totals 15 residues. Germline trimming cut 2 bases from V and 2 bases from J; bases unmatched to any gene: 5.

The genes are TRBV14 and TRBJ1-1; TRBD1 might be the D (6 bases). Germline V gene sequence: CDR1 SGHDN, CDR2 FVKESK. Trimming shortened V by 2 bases and J by 11 bases, and 15 bases separated the two germline ends. This CDR3 is 13 amino acids long. The chain's CDR3 is CASSQSPGGFAFF. The CDR3, as DNA: TGTGCCAGCAGCCAATCTCCGGGGGGCTTTGCTTTCTTT.

This clone has more than one count but fewer than ten. This chain links TRBV6-6 with TRBJ1-1, with D perhaps matching TRBD1 (5 bases). V lost 5 bases, J lost 2 bases, and 18 bases lay in between. The germline gives CDR1 MNHNY, CDR2 SVGAGI (reference sequence). This CDR3 comprises 16 residues. The CDR3 loop reads CASSLRGAGGNTEAFF. The CDR3 bases are TGTGCCAGCAGTCTCCGGGGAGCCGGGGGAAACACTGAAGCTTTCTTT.

The chain employs TRBV30 and TRBJ1-5; no reliable D call. CDR1 is GTSNPN and CDR2 is SVGIG in the germline V gene (reference sequence). The V and J ends lost 2 bases and 4 bases respectively, with 9 bases between them. The CDR3 covers 13 residues. This CDR3 is CAWSQSGNQPQHF. As DNA, the CDR3 is TGTGCCTGGAGTCAGAGCGGTAATCAGCCCCAGCATTTT.

In this sample, this clone turned up once. The V call is TRBV6-6, the J call TRBJ2-7, with D uncertain. Trimming removed 2 bases from V and 4 bases from J, with 6 bases in between. Looked up from germline, CDR1 is MNHNY and CDR2 is SVGAGI (reference sequence). This CDR3 contains 12 residues. This chain's CDR3 is CASSYARYEQYF. In nucleotides, the CDR3 is TGTGCCAGCAGTTACGCCCGGTACGAGCAGTACTTC.

The V gene is TRBV30, the J gene TRBJ2-6; TRBD1 matches 9 bases. The CDR3 is made up of 17 amino acids. Per the germline V gene, CDR1 is GTSNPN and CDR2 is SVGIG (reference sequence). Losses at the gene ends were 4 bases for V and 1 base for J; bases not matched to a gene: 8. This CDR3 reads CAWIGDRGKSGANVLTF. DNA of the CDR3: TGTGCCTGGATAGGAGACAGGGGGAAATCTGGGGCCAACGTCCTGACTTTC. Full variable domain (missing parts from reference TRBV30 and TRBJ2-6): SQTIHQWPATLVQPVGSPLSLECTVEGTSNPNLYWYRQAAGRGLQLLFYSVGIGQISSEVPQNLSASRPQDRQFILSSKKLLLSDSGFYLCAWIGDRGKSGANVLTFGAGSRLTVL.

CDR3 DNA sequence: TGTGCCATCAGCCCGAGGGGACAGGGGTTGGGAAACACCATATATTTT. Encoded protein: CAISPRGQGLGNTIYF. The rearrangement links TRBV10-3 to TRBJ1-3, with 10 bases matching TRBD1. Germline V lookup: CDR1 ENHRY, CDR2 SYGVKD. V lost 6 bases to trimming and J lost 4 bases; unmatched junction nucleotides: 9. The CDR3 extends over 16 amino acids.

This clone is a singleton in its sample. The rearrangement links TRBV6-5 to TRBJ1-2; 9 positions match TRBD1. The germline gives CDR1 MNHEY, CDR2 SVGAGI. J gave up 7 bases and V 7 bases, and 13 bases lay outside the gene matches. This CDR3 has 15 amino acids. CDR3 bases: TGTGCCAGCACTCCGTGGACAGGGGATAACAGTGGCTACACCTTC. It codes for CASTPWTGDNSGYTF.

The V gene is TRBV19, the J gene TRBJ2-5; 10 nucleotides agree with TRBD1. V shed 5 bases, J shed 6 bases, and the junction held 6 bases outside the gene matches. Per germline, CDR1 LNHDA and CDR2 SQIVND (reference sequence). The CDR3 totals 14 residues. The CDR3 bases are TGTGCCAGTAGTTCGGGACAGGGGATAAAGACCCAGTACTTC. It codes for CASSSGQGIKTQYF.

V usage is TRBV7-8 and J usage is TRBJ2-7; 10 bases fit TRBD2. Germline V gene data show CDR1 as SGHVS and CDR2 as FQNEAQ. V lost 9 bases and J lost 1; bases outside the gene matches: 15. This CDR3 is built from 17 residues. The CDR3 loop is CARVRGLAGAISYEQYF. As DNA, the CDR3 is TGTGCCAGAGTCAGAGGGCTAGCGGGGGCGATTTCCTACGAGCAGTACTTC.

A few counts support this clone. The V call is TRBV5-5, the J call TRBJ2-3, with D possibly TRBD1 on 7 matching bases. CDR3 length: 13 amino acids. V was cut by 1 base and J by 6 bases, with 9 bases left in between. The germline CDR1 and CDR2 sequences are SGHKS and YYEKEE (reference sequence). The CDR3 reads CASSLSGGDTQYF. CDR3 sequence (DNA): TGTGCCAGCAGCTTGTCAGGGGGGGATACGCAGTATTTT.

The rearrangement links TRBV10-3 to TRBJ1-3; weak D call: TRBD1 (5 bases). Germline lookup yields CDR1 ENHRY and CDR2 SYGVKD. Between the trimmed V and J ends, which lost 4 bases and 0 bases, there was a span of 13 bases. The CDR3 consists of 16 residues. CDR3 sequence: CAISGGGVSSGNTIYF. The DNA of the CDR3 is TGTGCCATCAGTGGTGGGGGGGTCAGCTCTGGAAACACCATATATTTT.

On this clone itself: The junction and the germline gene differ at one end; a read error may be behind it. This chain joins TRBV7-9 and TRBJ1-1, with D perhaps matching TRBD1 (5 bases). From germline, CDR1 is SEHNR and CDR2 FQNEAQ (reference sequence). CDR3 length: 13 amino acids. CDR3 bases: TGTTCCAGCAGCTTCGACAGTAATACTGAAGCTTTCTTT. Protein product: CSSSFDSNTEAFF.

This clone was seen more than once but under ten times. DNA of the CDR3: TGTGCCATCAGCGCTGGGACAGGGGGGGGCACCGGGGAGCTGTTTTTT. The encoded protein is CAISAGTGGGTGELFF. The chain joins TRBV10-3 to TRBJ2-2; 11 nucleotides align to TRBD1. The CDR3 totals 16 residues. With V trimmed by 6 bases and J by 4 bases, 7 bases remained unmatched. CDR1 is ENHRY and CDR2 is SYGVKD in the germline V gene.

The CDR3: CASSYAGRQPQHF. CDR3 nucleotide sequence: TGTGCCAGCAGTTACGCAGGGAGGCAGCCCCAGCATTTT. The rearrangement links TRBV6-5 to TRBJ1-5, with D perhaps matching TRBD1 (5 bases). Germline V CDR1 and CDR2: MNHEY, SVGAGI. The CDR3 spans 13 residues. V gave up 2 bases and J gave up 7 bases, with 9 bases separating them.

The genes are TRBV7-9 and TRBJ1-6, with D tentatively TRBD1 (6 bases). CDR1 and CDR2 (germline): SEHNR, FQNEAQ (reference sequence). The ends were cut back, 5 bases at V and 10 bases at J, with 15 bases in the middle. The CDR3 covers 14 residues. The CDR3 here is CASSQGGQMSPLHF. The DNA for the CDR3 is TGTGCCAGCAGCCAAGGGGGACAAATGTCACCCCTCCACTTT.

This clone showed up just a few times. The V gene is TRBV7-9, the J gene TRBJ1-4; 9 positions agree with TRBD1. The J segment lost 0 bases and the V segment lost 4 bases, leaving 9 bases of the junction unmatched. Looked up from germline, CDR1 is SEHNR and CDR2 is FQNEAQ (reference sequence). This CDR3 comprises 18 residues. The CDR3 bases are TGTGCCAGCAGCTCCTACAGGGGGCCACTCCCAACTAATGAAAAACTGTTTTTT. Protein: CASSSYRGPLPTNEKLFF.

This clone appeared once. V gene TRBV2 combines with J gene TRBJ2-2; D ambiguous. The CDR3 covers 13 residues. V was cut by 3 bases and J by 5 bases, with 7 bases left in between. CDR1 and CDR2 (germline): SNHLY, FYNNEI. As DNA, the CDR3 is TGTGCCAGCAGTGATCGGTGGACCGGGGAGCTGTTTTTT. Residues: CASSDRWTGELFF. Supplemented by reference TRBV2 and TRBJ2-2, the full variable domain reads EPEVTQTPSHQVTQMGQEVILRCVPISNHLYFYWYRQILGQKVEFLVSFYNNEISEKSEIFDDQFSVERPDGSNFTLKIRSTKLEDSAMYFCASSDRWTGELFFGEGSRLTVL.

The CDR3 here is CASSQGDLSGINEQFF. Here the CDR3 DNA reads TGCGCCAGCAGCCAAGGGGACTTATCTGGAATCAATGAGCAGTTCTTC. The rearrangement uses TRBV4-1 and TRBJ2-1; TRBD2 might be the D (6 bases). Per the germline V gene, CDR1 is MGHRA and CDR2 is YSYEKL. Trimming stripped 1 base from V and 6 bases from J, with 16 bases between. The CDR3 contains 16 residues.

The chain employs TRBV2 and TRBJ2-7; weak D call: TRBD1 (6 bases). Germline CDR1 and CDR2: SNHLY and FYNNEI. The CDR3 runs to 12 residues. Between the trimmed V and J ends, which lost 5 bases and 6 bases, there was a span of 11 bases. CDR3 protein: CASSSTGLEQYF. CDR3 coding DNA: TGTGCCAGCAGTAGTACAGGGCTCGAGCAGTACTTC.

This clone has more than one count but fewer than ten. Sequence at one end of the junction differs from germline and may be a read error. The sample has other DNA sequences that encode this CDR3 too. The genes are TRBV6-4 and TRBJ2-2; 9 bases are shared with TRBD1. The CDR3 loop spans 16 amino acids. Germline V gene lookup returns CDR1 MRHNA and CDR2 SNTAGT. This CDR3 reads CASSDATGGSTGELFF. The CDR3 nucleotides are TGTGCCAGTAGTGACGCCACAGGGGGCAGCACCGGGGAGCTGTTTTTT.